This T cell receptor beta chain was recovered during a study of identical twins. Study observations and caveats: High-abundance cord blood beta clonotypes had fewer insertions; memory repertoires showed none.

Template switching (which added a universal primer site) was used, and cDNA carried unique molecular identifiers. In TCRdb, the 5' RACE reads were re-called with MiXCR into one record per CDR3 protein. Counted here are about 470,000 distinct CDR3 sequences, 24% occurring once; the ten biggest clones make up around 3%. Germline-derived CDR1 and CDR2 are LGHDT and YNNKEL (reference sequence). CDR3 length: 13 residues. V gave up 3 bases and J gave up 8 bases, with 8 bases separating them. Comment on this clonotype: What it binds is not known.

The sample also formed part of further work on T cells expressing NK-cell markers.

The V call is TRBV3-1, the J call TRBJ1-6; weak D call: TRBD1 (5 bases). Sample: CD4+ T cells sorted from blood. The clonotype originates from a woman between 18 and 30 years old in good health. CDR3 DNA sequence: TGTGCCAGCAGCCAGATAGGGGATTCACCCCTCCACTTT. The encoded protein is CASSQIGDSPLHF.